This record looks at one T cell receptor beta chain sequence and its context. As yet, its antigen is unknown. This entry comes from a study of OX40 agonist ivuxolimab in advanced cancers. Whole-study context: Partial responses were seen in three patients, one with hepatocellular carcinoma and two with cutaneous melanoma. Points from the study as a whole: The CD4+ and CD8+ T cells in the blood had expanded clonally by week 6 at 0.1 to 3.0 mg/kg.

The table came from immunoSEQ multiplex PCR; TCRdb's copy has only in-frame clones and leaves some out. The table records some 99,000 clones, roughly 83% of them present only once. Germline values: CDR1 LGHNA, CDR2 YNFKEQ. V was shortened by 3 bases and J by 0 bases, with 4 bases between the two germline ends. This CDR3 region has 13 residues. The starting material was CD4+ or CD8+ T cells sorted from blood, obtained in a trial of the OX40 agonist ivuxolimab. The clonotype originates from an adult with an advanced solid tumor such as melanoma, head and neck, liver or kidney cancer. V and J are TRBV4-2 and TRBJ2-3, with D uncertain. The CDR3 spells CASSQASTDTQYF. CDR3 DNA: TGTGCCAGCAGCCAGGCGAGCACAGATACGCAGTATTTT.